The rows below give T cell receptor beta chains drawn from one sample of a study of blood T cell repertoires in COVID-19. TCRdb's copy holds only in-frame clones and misses some; the assay was immunoSEQ multiplex PCR. The sample lists some 75,000 clones, about 89% seen once, with just under 0.6% in the top ten. The sequenced sample was peripheral blood. Receptors were obtained from a man aged 55 to 70 with acute or convalescent COVID-19. Both conserved end residues are part of each CDR3. The order of the fields is V gene, D gene, clone size, J gene, CDR3 DNA, CDR3 protein. D genes are given only for firm matches. Size values are once, few and many counts, or a class for expanded clones, and some rows have none.

>TRBV6-5|.|.|TRBJ1-2
TGTGCCAGCAGTTCCGGGACTAACTATGGCTACACCTTC
CASSSGTNYGYTF
>TRBV5-1|TRBD1|.|TRBJ2-7
TGCGCCAGCAGCCGGACAGGAATAGATTGGGGTGGCTACGAGCAGTACTTC
CASSRTGIDWGGYEQYF
>TRBV30|TRBD1|.|TRBJ1-2
TGTGCCTCTACAGGGGATAACTATGGCTACACCTTC
CASTGDNYGYTF
>TRBV19|.|.|TRBJ1-5
TGTGCCAGTAATCAAGAGAGGCGCTCGCAACAGCCCCAGCATTTT
CASNQERRSQQPQHF
>TRBV27|.|.|TRBJ1-1
TGTGCCAGCAGTTTATCGTGGGGGCGCACTGAAGCTTTCTTT
CASSLSWGRTEAFF
>TRBV9|.|.|TRBJ1-1
TGTGCCAGCAGCGAAACAGGGCGTGGAGAAGCTTTCTTT
CASSETGRGEAFF
>TRBV5-1|TRBD1|.|TRBJ1-3
TGCGCCAGCAGCTTGGGACAGGGAACCTCTGGAAACACCATATATTTT
CASSLGQGTSGNTIYF
>TRBV3-1/TRBV3-2|TRBD2|.|TRBJ2-1
TGTGCCAGCAGCCAAGATCGCACTAGCGGTAATGAGCAGTTCTTC
CASSQDRTSGNEQFF
>TRBV7-8|TRBD2|.|TRBJ2-2
TGTGCCAGCAGGGAACTAGCGGGAAAATCCGGGGAGCTGTTTTTT
CASRELAGKSGELFF
>TRBV6-6|TRBD2|.|TRBJ2-5
TGTGCCAGCAGTTACGGGGTAGCGGGAGGGCCGAAGACCCAGTACTTC
CASSYGVAGGPKTQYF
>TRBV6-5|.|.|TRBJ1-5
TGTGCCAGCATGTACAGGAGCAATCAGCCCCAGCATTTT
CASMYRSNQPQHF
>TRBV18|.|.|TRBJ1-4
TGTGCCAGCTCACCAAGTGAGGGAAAACTGTTTTTT
CASSPSEGKLFF
>TRBV27|TRBD1|once|TRBJ1-5
TGTGCCAGCAGATCCGGGACAGGGAATCAGCCCCAGCATTTT
CASRSGTGNQPQHF
>TRBV30|.|.|TRBJ2-7
TGTGCCTGGAGTTCCGGGGGGCCTTACGAGCAGTACTTC
CAWSSGGPYEQYF
>TRBV6-5|.|.|TRBJ1-2
TGTGCCAGCAGGGCGGGAGTAAACTATGGCTACACCTTC
CASRAGVNYGYTF
>TRBV6-5|.|.|TRBJ1-6
TGTGCCAGCACCAGGGAGAGGGGGATTTCACCCCTCCACTTT
CASTRERGISPLHF
>TRBV6-5|TRBD2|once|TRBJ2-7
TGTGCCAGCACCTTAGCGGGTGGAACCTACGAGCAGTACTTC
CASTLAGGTYEQYF
>TRBV19|TRBD1|.|TRBJ1-4
TGTGCCAGTAGTATAGTAGGGACAGGGAATGAAAAACTGTTTTTT
CASSIVGTGNEKLFF
>TRBV19|.|few|TRBJ1-4
TGTGCCAGTAGTGGGGGGACAACTAATGAAAAACTGTTTTTT
CASSGGTTNEKLFF
>TRBV24-1|.|.|TRBJ2-7
TGTGCCACCAGTGACCTCCAGTTGCTCGAGCAGTACTTC
CATSDLQLLEQYF
>TRBV30|.|.|TRBJ2-3
TGTGCCTGGAACTCGGGAGCGGATACGCAGTATTTT
CAWNSGADTQYF
>TRBV7-3|TRBD1|few|TRBJ1-1
TGTGCCAGCAGCCAGCGACAGGGGAACACTGAAGCTTTCTTT
CASSQRQGNTEAFF
>TRBV5-6|.|.|TRBJ2-2
TGTGCCAGCAGCTTGCCCAGGTCGGACACCGGGGAGCTGTTTTTT
CASSLPRSDTGELFF
>TRBV5-1|TRBD2|.|TRBJ2-5
TGCGCCAGCAGCTTCTCCAGCGGGAGAGGAGAGACCCAGTACTTC
CASSFSSGRGETQYF
>TRBV19|TRBD1|few|TRBJ1-6
TGTGCCAGTACCCGGACAGGGAGCTTTTCACCCCTCCACTTT
CASTRTGSFSPLHF
>TRBV5-4|TRBD1|.|TRBJ2-3
TGTGCCAGCACCCTGGGACAGGCCCGGGGAGATACGCAGTATTTT
CASTLGQARGDTQYF
>TRBV10-3|.|.|TRBJ2-3
TGTGCCATCAAAGGGGTAGTTGGCGGGGCCACGGGTGATACGCAGTATTTT
CAIKGVVGGATGDTQYF
>TRBV4-2|TRBD1|.|TRBJ1-5
TGTGCCAGCAGCCTACTATTTGACAGGGAAAGCAATCAGCCCCAGCATTTT
CASSLLFDRESNQPQHF
>TRBV19|TRBD1|.|TRBJ2-6
TGTGCCAGTAGTCTTCCACCGGGACAGGGGGCACTCTCTGGGGCCAACGTCCTGACTTTC
CASSLPPGQGALSGANVLTF
>TRBV30|.|.|TRBJ2-5
TGTGCCTGGAGTGTCAGGGGAACAGAGACCCAGTACTTC
CAWSVRGTETQYF
>TRBV10-3|.|.|TRBJ1-1
TGTGCCATCAGAAGGGACATGAACACTGAAGCTTTCTTT
CAIRRDMNTEAFF
>TRBV12-5|TRBD2|.|TRBJ2-1
TGTGCTAGTGGTTTGGGTCGGGGGGATATAACGGGCTCCTACAATGAGCAGTTCTTC
CASGLGRGDITGSYNEQFF
>TRBV19|.|.|TRBJ2-3
TGTGCCAGTAGTATGACTATTCCAGATACGCAGTATTTT
CASSMTIPDTQYF
>TRBV29-1|.|.|TRBJ2-5
TGCAGCGTTGAAGATATTCAGGGCCAAGAGACCCAGTACTTC
CSVEDIQGQETQYF
>TRBV5-7|.|.|TRBJ1-2
TGTGCCAGCAGCTTATTGACAGGCTGCTCCTATGGCTACACCTTC
CASSLLTGCSYGYTF
>TRBV2|TRBD2|.|TRBJ2-1
TGTGCCAGCGGAAGCGGGAGCTCCTACAATGAGCAGTTCTTC
CASGSGSSYNEQFF